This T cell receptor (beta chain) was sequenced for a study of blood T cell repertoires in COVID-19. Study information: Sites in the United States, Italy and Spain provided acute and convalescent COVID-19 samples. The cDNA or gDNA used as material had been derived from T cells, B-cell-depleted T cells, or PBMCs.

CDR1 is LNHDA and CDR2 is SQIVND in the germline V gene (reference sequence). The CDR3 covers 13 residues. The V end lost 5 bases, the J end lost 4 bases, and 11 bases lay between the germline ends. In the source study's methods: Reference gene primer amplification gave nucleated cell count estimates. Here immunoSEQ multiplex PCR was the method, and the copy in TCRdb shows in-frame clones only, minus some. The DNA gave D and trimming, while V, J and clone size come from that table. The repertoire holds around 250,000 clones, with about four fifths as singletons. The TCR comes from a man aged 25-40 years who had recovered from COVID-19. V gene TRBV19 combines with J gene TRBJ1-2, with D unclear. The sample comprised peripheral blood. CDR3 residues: CASSWVPGYGYTF. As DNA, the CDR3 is TGTGCCAGTAGTTGGGTTCCGGGCTATGGCTACACCTTC.